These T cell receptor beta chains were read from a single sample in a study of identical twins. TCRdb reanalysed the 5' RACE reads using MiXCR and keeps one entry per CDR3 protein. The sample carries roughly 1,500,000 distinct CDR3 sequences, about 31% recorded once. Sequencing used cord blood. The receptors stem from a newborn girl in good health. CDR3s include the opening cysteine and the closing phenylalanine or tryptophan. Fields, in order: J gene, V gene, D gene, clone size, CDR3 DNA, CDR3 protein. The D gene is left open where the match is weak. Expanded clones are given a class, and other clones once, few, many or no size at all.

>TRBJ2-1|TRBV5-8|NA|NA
TGTGCCAGCAGCTTGGGAAGGAGTGGGCCCTACAATGAGCAGTTCTTC
CASSLGRSGPYNEQFF
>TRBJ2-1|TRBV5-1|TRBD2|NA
TGCGCCAGCACCCCACTAGCGGGAGACGAGCAGTTCTTC
CASTPLAGDEQFF
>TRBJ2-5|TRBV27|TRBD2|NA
TGTGCCAGCCGGTTCGAGCGGGAGTGGCAAGAGACCCAGTACTTC
CASRFEREWQETQYF
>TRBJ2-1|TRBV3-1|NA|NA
TGTGCCAGCAGCCACGACTGGTCCTACAATGAGCAGTTCTTC
CASSHDWSYNEQFF
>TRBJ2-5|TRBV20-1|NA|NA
TGCAGTGCTTTAGGTGGGGGGCGAGAGACCCAGTACTTC
CSALGGGRETQYF
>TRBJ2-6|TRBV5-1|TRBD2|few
TGCGCCAGCAGCTGGTACGGGGGGATTAGCTCTGGGGCCAACGTCCTGACTTTC
CASSWYGGISSGANVLTF
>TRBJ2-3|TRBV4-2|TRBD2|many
TGTGCCAGCAGCCAAGGGACTAGCGGGGCTACAGATACGCAGTATTTT
CASSQGTSGATDTQYF
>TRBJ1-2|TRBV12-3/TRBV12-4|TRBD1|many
TGTGCCAGCAGTCAGAGGGACAGGGTTAACTATGGCTACACCTTC
CASSQRDRVNYGYTF
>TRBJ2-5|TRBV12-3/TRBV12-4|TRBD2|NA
TGTGCCAGCAGTTCTAGCGGGGGGGTCTACAATGAGCAGTACTTC
CASSSSGGVYNEQYF
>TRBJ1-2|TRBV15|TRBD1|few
TGTGCCACCAGCAGAGGGGACAGGTCCTATGGCTACACCTTC
CATSRGDRSYGYTF
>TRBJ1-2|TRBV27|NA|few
TGTGCCAGCAGTTTTCTCGGGTTTTGGGGCTACACCTTC
CASSFLGFWGYTF
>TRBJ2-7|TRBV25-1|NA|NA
TGTGCCAGCAGTGAATCGGGCGGGACTGGGGTATACGAGCAGTACTTC
CASSESGGTGVYEQYF
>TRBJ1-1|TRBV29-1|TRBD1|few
TGCAGCGTTGTGAGGACAGGGGGCACTGAAGCTTTCTTT
CSVVRTGGTEAFF
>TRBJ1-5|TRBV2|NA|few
TGTGCCAGCAGGGTCCAAGGCCAGCCCCAGCATTTT
CASRVQGQPQHF
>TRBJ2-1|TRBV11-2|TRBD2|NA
TGTGCCAGCAGCATTGGGACTAGCGGGGCTTACAATGAGCAGTTCTTC
CASSIGTSGAYNEQFF
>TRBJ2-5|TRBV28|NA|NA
TGTGCCAGCAGCGGCAGATACACGTACCCGGCAGAGACCCAGTACTTC
CASSGRYTYPAETQYF
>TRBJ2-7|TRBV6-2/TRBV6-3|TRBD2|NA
TGTGCCAGCGGTAGCGGGGGCCCCACCTACGAGCAGTACTTC
CASGSGGPTYEQYF
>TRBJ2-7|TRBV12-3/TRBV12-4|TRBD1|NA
TGTGCCAGCAGACGGACAGGGGTTGGCTACGAGCAGTACTTC
CASRRTGVGYEQYF
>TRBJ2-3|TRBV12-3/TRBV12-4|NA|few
TGTGCCAGCAGCTTGGTGGAGGCAGATACGCAGTATTTT
CASSLVEADTQYF
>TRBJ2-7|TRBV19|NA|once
TGTGCCAGTAGTCTCTACGGGATTACCTACGAGCAGTACTTC
CASSLYGITYEQYF
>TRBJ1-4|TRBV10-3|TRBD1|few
TGTGCCATCAGTGAACAGGGGGCCCGTGCTAATGAAAAACTGTTTTTT
CAISEQGARANEKLFF
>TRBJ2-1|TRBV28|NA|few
TGTGCCAGCCTTACCAGGGGATACAATGAGCAGTTCTTC
CASLTRGYNEQFF
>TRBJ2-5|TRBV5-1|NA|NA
TGCGCCAGCAGCTTGGATCCCGGGACGCAGTACTTC
CASSLDPGTQYF
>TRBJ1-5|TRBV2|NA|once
TGTGCCAGCAGTGCCCTTCTTTCGACAGTATCGGCAAATAGCAATCAGCCCCAGCATTTT
CASSALLSTVSANSNQPQHF
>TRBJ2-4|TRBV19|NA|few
TGTGCCAGTACCCCAGGGGCAGTAGCCAAAAACATTCAGTACTTC
CASTPGAVAKNIQYF
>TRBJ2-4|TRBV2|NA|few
TGTGCCAGCAGTGAAGCGGGTCTGCGGAAGGACAAAAACATTCAGTACTTC
CASSEAGLRKDKNIQYF
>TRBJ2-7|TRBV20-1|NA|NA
TGCAGTGCTAGCGGGCTAGTAGGCGAGCAGTACTTC
CSASGLVGEQYF
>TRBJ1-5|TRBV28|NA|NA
TGTGCCAGCACCGTGGGAATGGCTTCGACCTATCAGCCCCAGCATTTT
CASTVGMASTYQPQHF
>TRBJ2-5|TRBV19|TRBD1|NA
TGTGCCAGTAGGGACAGGATGTATGAGCAGTACTTC
CASRDRMYEQYF
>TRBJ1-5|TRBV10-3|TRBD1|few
TGTGCCATCAGTGAGGGGGGACAGAGCAATCAGCCCCAGCATTTT
CAISEGGQSNQPQHF
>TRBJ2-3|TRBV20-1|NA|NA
TGCAGTGCTCCGGCCTCTAGCACAGATACGCAGTATTTT
CSAPASSTDTQYF
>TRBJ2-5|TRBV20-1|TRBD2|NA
TGCAGTGCTAGCGCCAGCGGGGGGGCCGGGACCCAGTACTTC
CSASASGGAGTQYF
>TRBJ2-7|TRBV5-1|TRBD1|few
TGCGCCAGCAGCTTGATCCCGACAGGGAACCCCTACGAGCAGTACTTC
CASSLIPTGNPYEQYF
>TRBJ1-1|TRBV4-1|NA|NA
TGCGCCGGCAGCCAAGCAACTGTCCCTCGAGTAGCTTTCTTT
CAGSQATVPRVAFF
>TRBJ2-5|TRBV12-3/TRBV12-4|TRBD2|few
TGTGCCAGCAGTTTATATTGGCTAGCGGAAGAGACCCAGTACTTC
CASSLYWLAEETQYF
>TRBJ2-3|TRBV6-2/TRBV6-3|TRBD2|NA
TGTGCCAGCAGCCAAGCACCACACCTTAGCGGGAGATATATAGATACGCAGTATTTT
CASSQAPHLSGRYIDTQYF
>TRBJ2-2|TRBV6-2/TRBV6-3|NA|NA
TGTGCCAGCCGCTTCTTAGGGGGTACTATCGGGAAGCTGTTTTTT
CASRFLGGTIGKLFF
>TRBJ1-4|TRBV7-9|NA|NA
TGTGCCAGCAGCTTATCCGGACTGGGCGCGGAGGTGTTTTTT
CASSLSGLGAEVFF
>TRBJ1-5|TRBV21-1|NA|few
TGTGCCAGCAGCAAAGCGCGGGACCAGCCCCAGCATTTT
CASSKARDQPQHF
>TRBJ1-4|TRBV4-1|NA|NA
TGCGCCAGCAGCCAAGTTGGTCCGTCTAATGAAAAACTGTTTTTT
CASSQVGPSNEKLFF
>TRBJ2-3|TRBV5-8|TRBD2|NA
TGTGCCAGCAGCTTGGGGACTAGCGGGAGAGTTGGCACAGATACGCAGTATTTT
CASSLGTSGRVGTDTQYF
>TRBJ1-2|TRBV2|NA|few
TGTGCCAGCACTACGGACAGTTATGGCTACACCTTC
CASTTDSYGYTF